This section outlines one TCR beta chain sequence together with its context. The antigen is not known. These data come from a study of shared clonotypes between healthy human individuals. The study's findings and limits: Sharing of clonotypes among donors was expected to vary with sequencing depth.

Sequencing was performed with immunoSEQ multiplex PCR; in TCRdb, only in-frame clones are kept and a portion is missing. This table holds about 480,000 clones, 70% to 80% found once. The sequence derives from a woman in her thirties or forties in good health. Some clones in this sample may be carry-over from other donors' samples. The sequenced sample consisted of PBMCs.

The CDR3 here is CASSDTRGGNEKLFF. CDR3 sequence (DNA): TGTGCCAGCAGCGACACCAGGGGAGGGAATGAAAAACTGTTTTTT. The chain has TRBV11-1 and TRBJ1-4, with D maybe TRBD1 (6 bases). Germline CDR1 reads SGHAT; CDR2 reads FQDESV (reference sequence). This CDR3 is 15 amino acids long. Trimming cost V 5 bases and J 5 bases, with 15 bases left between them.